One and the same sample provided the 20 T cell receptor beta chains below, sequenced in a study of blood T cell repertoires in COVID-19. Assay: immunoSEQ multiplex PCR; the TCRdb copy retains only in-frame clones and omits some. This table holds hundreds of thousands of clones, 80% to 90% found once. The sequencing input was PBMCs or T cells enriched from blood (not recorded which). The source is a man younger than 45 who had recovered from COVID-19.

V is TRBV14 and J is TRBJ1-2; no clear D. CDR3 length equals 21 residues. Germline CDR1 is SGHDN and CDR2 is FVKESK. V lost 3 bases and J 0 bases, leaving 29 bases between the germline ends. Here the CDR3 DNA reads TGTGCCAGCAGCCACCCGAACCCACCAGAAGAAGACTACCCTCCTAACTATGGCTACACCTTC. It specifies CASSHPNPPEEDYPPNYGYTF.

This chain joins TRBV7-9 and TRBJ1-5, with TRBD1 identical over 8 bases. In germline, CDR1 is SEHNR, CDR2 FQNEAQ (reference sequence). After removal of 5 bases from V and 5 bases from J, the junction contained 5 bases not matched to a gene. The CDR3 covers 14 residues. The CDR3 nucleotides read TGTGCCAGCAGCCTGGGACAGGTCCATCAGCCCCAGCATTTT. Translated: CASSLGQVHQPQHF.

This chain connects TRBV30 to TRBJ2-7; D ambiguous. Trimming removed 0 bases at V and 5 bases at J, with 5 bases between. CDR1 and CDR2 (germline): GTSNPN, SVGIG (reference sequence). This CDR3 spans 11 amino acids. CDR3 sequence: CAWSVQNEQYF. CDR3 DNA sequence: TGTGCCTGGAGTGTACAGAACGAGCAGTACTTC. Full variable domain (remainder filled in from reference TRBV30 and TRBJ2-7): SQTIHQWPATLVQPVGSPLSLECTVEGTSNPNLYWYRQAAGRGLQLLFYSVGIGQISSEVPQNLSASRPQDRQFILSSKKLLLSDSGFYLCAWSVQNEQYFGPGTRLTVT.

The chain has TRBV2 and TRBJ2-7, with 8 bases lining up with TRBD1. CDR1 and CDR2 (germline): SNHLY, FYNNEI. CDR3 length equals 14 residues. The V gene end was trimmed by 2 bases and the J gene end by 9 bases; junction bases not matched to a gene: 9. The CDR3 DNA follows: TGTGCCAGCAGTGAACGACAGGGGCCCTTTGGGCAGTACTTC. Translation: CASSERQGPFGQYF.

The chain is built from TRBV2 and TRBJ2-1, with 8 bases matching TRBD2. V trimming: 5 bases; J trimming: 3 bases; junction bases outside the gene matches: 6. CDR1 and CDR2 from the germline V gene are SNHLY and FYNNEI. This CDR3 region has 15 residues. The DNA for the CDR3 is TGTGCCAGCAGTCCCCCCCTAGCGGGCTACAATGAGCAGTTCTTC. This gives the protein CASSPPLAGYNEQFF.

The chain has TRBV18 and TRBJ2-7, with 7 positions matching TRBD1. The V and J ends lost 1 base and 0 bases, in that order; junction bases with no gene match: 3. Germline CDR1 reads KGHSH; CDR2 reads LQKENI. This CDR3 is 15 amino acids long. The CDR3 is CASSPLGTVSYEQYF. The CDR3 nucleotides read TGTGCCAGCTCACCACTAGGGACAGTCTCCTACGAGCAGTACTTC.

V and J are TRBV3-1 (or the pseudogene TRBV3-2) and TRBJ1-4; 8 positions match TRBD1. The germline V gene has CDR1 LGHDT and CDR2 YNNKEL (reference sequence). The CDR3 covers 14 residues. V shed 1 base, J shed 7 bases, and the junction held 2 bases outside the gene matches. The CDR3 DNA follows: TGTGCCAGCAGCCAAGGGGGGACAGGTGAAAAACTGTTTTTT. Its translation: CASSQGGTGEKLFF.

The rearrangement links TRBV30 to TRBJ2-7; D might be TRBD1 (5 bases). Between the trimmed V and J ends, which lost 2 bases and 7 bases, there was a span of 12 bases. The CDR3 runs 12 residues. Germline V gene sequence: CDR1 GTSNPN, CDR2 SVGIG (reference sequence). The CDR3 reads CAWSRPKGEQYF. CDR3 coding DNA: TGTGCCTGGAGTAGGCCTAAGGGGGAGCAGTACTTC.

This chain connects TRBV6-5 to TRBJ1-3; no reliable D call. The V end lost 3 bases, the J end lost 7 bases, and 4 bases lay between the germline ends. This CDR3 region has 11 residues. From germline, CDR1 is MNHEY and CDR2 SVGAGI. The CDR3 DNA sequence: TGTGCCAGCAGTTATATGAACACCATATATTTT. Translated, it gives CASSYMNTIYF.

The J gene is TRBJ1-5, the V gene TRBV6-5, with a possible D match to TRBD1 (6 bases). V was pared by 6 bases and J by 7 bases, with 16 bases between. This CDR3 is 14 amino acids long. Per germline, CDR1 MNHEY and CDR2 SVGAGI. The CDR3 DNA is TGTGCCAGCAGCTCCTATGGACAGAACCAGCCCCAGCATTTT. Its protein product is CASSSYGQNQPQHF.

This chain uses TRBV28 with TRBJ2-7, with 9 bases that match TRBD2. After removal of 4 bases from V and 4 bases from J, the junction contained 8 bases not matched to a gene. Germline assignment: CDR1 MDHEN and CDR2 SYDVKM. The CDR3 covers 15 residues. CDR3 amino acids: CASSSHKREVYEQYF. The CDR3 nucleotides are TGTGCCAGCAGTTCTCACAAGCGGGAGGTTTACGAGCAGTACTTC.

The chain uses TRBV5-4 and TRBJ1-6; D remains unclear. CDR1 SGHNT and CDR2 YYREEE come from the germline V gene (reference sequence). The CDR3 loop spans 14 amino acids. Trimming removed 0 bases at V and 7 bases at J, with 8 bases between. This CDR3 reads CASSLDSKNSPLHF. Here the CDR3 DNA reads TGTGCCAGCAGCTTGGACAGCAAAAATTCACCCCTCCACTTT.

The rearrangement links TRBV19 to TRBJ1-5; D gene uncertain. V dropped 0 bases and J dropped 7 bases, with 4 bases sitting between them. Germline assignment: CDR1 LNHDA and CDR2 SQIVND (reference sequence). The length of the CDR3 is 12 residues. The CDR3 DNA follows: TGTGCCAGTAGTATAGATCAACAGCCCCAGCATTTT. Its protein product is CASSIDQQPQHF. Looking up the rest from reference TRBV19 and TRBJ1-5 gives the full variable domain: DGGITQSPKYLFRKEGQNVTLSCEQNLNHDAMYWYRQDPGQGLRLIYYSQIVNDFQKGDIAEGYSVSREKKESFPLTVTSAQKNPTAFYLCASSIDQQPQHFGDGTRLSIL.

V gene TRBV28 combines with J gene TRBJ2-7; 7 bases line up with TRBD2. Trimming removed 3 bases from V and 2 bases from J; junction bases left unmatched: 4. The germline V gene has CDR1 MDHEN and CDR2 SYDVKM. The CDR3 runs 14 residues. This CDR3 is CASSLSGDAYEQYF. The CDR3 DNA sequence: TGTGCCAGCAGTTTGAGCGGGGACGCCTACGAGCAGTACTTC.

The rearrangement links TRBV6-1 to TRBJ1-6; D may be TRBD1 (6 bases). The CDR3 consists of 16 residues. CDR1 and CDR2 from the germline V gene are MNHNS and SASEGT. V gave up 0 bases and J gave up 4 bases, with 10 bases separating them. The chain's CDR3 is CASSEARGQYNSPLHF. CDR3 sequence (DNA): TGTGCCAGCAGTGAAGCGAGGGGACAATATAATTCACCCCTCCACTTT.

The rearrangement joins TRBV7-9 to TRBJ2-3; possibly TRBD2 for D (6 bases). This CDR3 spans 15 amino acids. Trimming took off 5 bases at V and 2 bases at J, with 14 bases between the two ends. The V gene's germline CDR1 is SEHNR and CDR2 FQNEAQ (reference sequence). CDR3 nucleotides: TGTGCCAGCAGCCAAACCTCTAGCGCCACAGATACGCAGTATTTT. Amino acids: CASSQTSSATDTQYF.

This clone was recorded only once. The V and J genes are TRBV19 and TRBJ1-5; D gene ambiguous. V was clipped by 6 bases and J by 5 bases, with 14 bases between them. The CDR3 length is 14 residues. Germline assignment: CDR1 LNHDA and CDR2 SQIVND (reference sequence). The DNA for the CDR3 is TGTGCCAGTAGAGTGGAGGGCCGGGATCAGCCCCAGCATTTT. Translation: CASRVEGRDQPQHF.

This clone showed up just a few times. The chain recombines TRBV4-1 with TRBJ2-2; a weak D match, TRBD1 (6 bases). Germline V gives CDR1 MGHRA, CDR2 YSYEKL. The CDR3 loop spans 16 amino acids. The V gene lost 0 bases and the J gene lost 6 bases, with 14 bases spanning the gap. The chain's CDR3 is CASSQENRVIAGELFF. CDR3 nucleotides: TGCGCCAGCAGCCAAGAAAACAGGGTTATAGCCGGGGAGCTGTTTTTT.

The chain recombines TRBV30 with TRBJ2-2; 8 nucleotides align to TRBD2. CDR1 and CDR2 (germline): GTSNPN, SVGIG (reference sequence). The CDR3 contains 14 residues. V trimming: 1 base; J trimming: 5 bases; junction bases outside the gene matches: 3. Here the CDR3 DNA reads TGTGCCTGGAGTGGCGGCGGGAGGACCGGGGAGCTGTTTTTT. Translating gives CAWSGGGRTGELFF.

CDR3 coding DNA: TGTGCCAGCAGTCACAGACAGGAGCGGTCACCCCTCCACTTT. Protein sequence: CASSHRQERSPLHF. The chain uses TRBV28 and TRBJ1-6; the D gene is possibly TRBD1 (6 bases). The V gene's germline CDR1 is MDHEN and CDR2 SYDVKM. The CDR3 loop spans 14 amino acids. V was shortened by 5 bases and J by 10 bases, with 15 bases between the two germline ends.